This T cell receptor (beta chain) was recorded in a study of regulatory T cells in long-lasting Graves disease. Broader study findings: TCR diversity was lower in persistent Graves' patients than in newly diagnosed ones. Persistent disease preferred TRBV28, TRBJ1-2 and TRBJ2-5.

On this clonotype itself: The antigen is unknown.

From germline, CDR1 is MNHEY and CDR2 SMNVEV (reference sequence). V was trimmed by 0 bases and J by 5 bases, leaving 10 bases between them. This CDR3 has 14 residues. In building TCR beta libraries, iRepertoire HTBI primers were used together with Arm-PCR of CDR3 regions. TCRdb called the multiplex PCR reads again in MiXCR, with one record for every CDR3 protein. The table lists approximately 470,000 distinct CDR3 sequences, around 16% of them singletons, with 9.5% to 15% in the top ten. Specified time point: newly diagnosed GD, antithyroid drugs for less than 3 months. RNA isolated from PBMCs was used to make the TCR library. This sample was also put to use in a study of T cells in Graves' hyperthyroidism and ophthalmopathy. That work adds: No ophthalmopathy progression within 18 months constituted stable Graves' hyperthyroidism. First-round RT-PCR targeting the TCR CDR3 was performed with the HTBI primer set.

V and J are TRBV27 and TRBJ1-1, with D possibly TRBD1 on 6 matching bases. The receptor was derived from a man aged 35-49 years with Graves disease. Specimen: peripheral blood mononuclear cells (PBMCs), collected at new diagnosis, from a patient treated with antithyroid drugs. The DNA for the CDR3 is TGTGCCAGCAGTTTATCACAGGGTGGTACTGAAGCTTTCTTT. It translates to CASSLSQGGTEAFF.